The 7 T cell receptor beta chains reported below all come from one sample, sequenced in a study of OX40 agonist ivuxolimab in advanced cancers. Measured with immunoSEQ multiplex PCR; TCRdb has only the in-frame clones, and not every one. The sample holds 43,000 or so clones; about 90% are singletons and the top ten take around 37%. This material consisted of CD4+ or CD8+ T cells sorted from blood, taken in a trial of the OX40 agonist ivuxolimab. The receptors derive from an adult with an advanced solid tumor such as melanoma, head and neck, liver or kidney cancer.

V is TRBV7-9 and J is TRBJ1-1; D is perhaps TRBD1 (5 bases). The CDR3 covers 15 residues. Per germline, CDR1 SEHNR and CDR2 FQNEAQ (reference sequence). The ends were cut back, 2 bases at V and 2 bases at J, with 12 bases in the middle. CDR3 sequence (DNA): TGTGCCAGCAGCTTAAATTGGGGGGTTAACACTGAAGCTTTCTTT. It yields the protein CASSLNWGVNTEAFF.

V is TRBV19 and J is TRBJ2-3; TRBD2 matches 12 bases. The CDR3 is made up of 17 amino acids. The V segment lost 6 bases and the J segment 6 bases; nucleotides outside the gene matches: 13. Per germline, CDR1 LNHDA and CDR2 SQIVND (reference sequence). DNA of the CDR3: TGTGCCAGTAGGATTACTAGCGGGGGGAACAGCAGGGATACGCAGTATTTT. Translating gives CASRITSGGNSRDTQYF. Full variable domain (outside the CDR3, taken from reference TRBV19 and TRBJ2-3): DGGITQSPKYLFRKEGQNVTLSCEQNLNHDAMYWYRQDPGQGLRLIYYSQIVNDFQKGDIAEGYSVSREKKESFPLTVTSAQKNPTAFYLCASRITSGGNSRDTQYFGPGTRLTVL.

The chain joins TRBV30 to TRBJ2-7; D is tentatively TRBD1 or TRBD2 (5 bases each). The CDR3 contains 14 residues. Germline V lookup: CDR1 GTSNPN, CDR2 SVGIG (reference sequence). V shed 1 base and J shed 6 bases, with 16 bases lying between them. The CDR3 DNA is TGTGCCTGGAGTGCCAGGGTCGGGGTGGTCGAGCAGTACTTC. Translating gives CAWSARVGVVEQYF. The full variable domain, its missing parts supplied by reference TRBV30 and TRBJ2-7, is SQTIHQWPATLVQPVGSPLSLECTVEGTSNPNLYWYRQAAGRGLQLLFYSVGIGQISSEVPQNLSASRPQDRQFILSSKKLLLSDSGFYLCAWSARVGVVEQYFGPGTRLTVT.

V usage is TRBV4-2 and J usage is TRBJ1-5; D is perhaps TRBD1 (5 bases). V lost 5 bases and J 1 base, leaving 12 bases between the germline ends. CDR3 size: 15 residues. Germline V gene lookup returns CDR1 LGHNA and CDR2 YNFKEQ. CDR3 DNA: TGTGCCAGCAGCTTCGGGGGATCAAGCAATCAGCCCCAGCATTTT. Translated, it gives CASSFGGSSNQPQHF.

Written as DNA, the CDR3 is TGTGCCAGCAGTTACGACGCGGGAGGGCCAGATACGCAGTATTTT. It translates to CASSYDAGGPDTQYF. J is TRBJ2-3 and V is TRBV6-5; 9 bases fit TRBD2. The CDR3 sequence is 15 residues long. Germline V gives CDR1 MNHEY, CDR2 SVGAGI. V was clipped by 2 bases and J by 4 bases; unmatched bases: 4.

The chain recombines TRBV4-2 with TRBJ2-7; no reliable D call. This CDR3 contains 12 residues. V lost 4 bases to trimming and J lost 6 bases, with 10 bases between them. Germline CDR1 reads LGHNA; CDR2 reads YNFKEQ. In DNA, the CDR3 is TGTGCCAGCAGCCTTGACATCGGCGAGCAGTACTTC. Protein sequence: CASSLDIGEQYF.

V and J are TRBV5-1 and TRBJ1-1, with 9 bases identical to TRBD1. The trim removed 2 bases at V and 1 base at J, leaving 0 bases unmatched. The germline V gene encodes CDR1 SGHRS and CDR2 YFSETQ. This CDR3 comprises 14 residues. CDR3 residues: CASSLQGANTEAFF. CDR3 bases: TGCGCCAGCAGCTTACAGGGGGCGAACACTGAAGCTTTCTTT.